This entry features one TCR beta chain sequence. Its antigen remains unknown. The data were taken from a study of cytomegalovirus exposure and HLA in healthy donors. The primer mix had 60 Vbeta and 13 Jbeta primers. Assay used: immunoSEQ multiplex PCR; TCRdb lists only in-frame clones, some missing. The profile covers 200,000 to 250,000 clones, with about 82% appearing a single time and approximately 2.8% taken by the ten largest. Study results and limitations: Earlier results showed most TCR beta V segments being productive about 87% or about 30% of the time.

The donors, nominally healthy at sampling, likely had unrecorded immune exposures. J was trimmed by 3 bases and V by 0 bases; bases with no gene match: 5. Per the germline V gene, CDR1 is LGHNA and CDR2 is YSLEER. The CDR3 contains 16 residues. The clonotype comes from a young man in good health and CMV-seronegative. The chain couples TRBV4-3 to TRBJ2-3, with 8 bases matching TRBD2. The sample comprised PBMCs. DNA for the CDR3: TGCGCCAGCAGCCAAGAAGGGACTAGTGCTACAGATACGCAGTATTTT. Residues: CASSQEGTSATDTQYF.